The 8 T cell receptor beta chains listed next were all sequenced from one sample in a study of identical twins. TCRdb called the 5' RACE reads again in MiXCR, with one record for every CDR3 protein. The profile shows around 100,000 distinct CDR3 sequences, roughly 6% of them singletons. The sequenced sample was memory T cells sorted from blood. These receptor sequences come from a woman aged 45-60 years in good health.

V and J are TRBV19 and TRBJ1-1; 8 nucleotides line up with TRBD1. This CDR3 is 14 amino acids long. V was clipped by 5 bases and J by 6 bases; unmatched bases: 8. Germline CDR1 is LNHDA and CDR2 is SQIVND (reference sequence). The CDR3 here is CASSPAKQGAEAFF. CDR3 nucleotides: TGTGCCAGTAGTCCAGCTAAACAGGGGGCTGAAGCTTTCTTT.

The gene calls are TRBV7-2 and TRBJ1-4, with TRBD1 identical over 9 bases. V was pared by 3 bases and J by 7 bases, with 9 bases of the junction left unmatched. Germline CDR1 and CDR2: SGHTA and FQGNSA. The CDR3 runs to 16 residues. CDR3 coding DNA: TGTGCCAGCAGCTTCATCGGGCACAGGGGGCCTGAAAAACTGTTTTTT. Its translation is CASSFIGHRGPEKLFF. The whole variable domain, filled in from reference TRBV7-2 and TRBJ1-4, reads GAGVSQSPSNKVTEKGKDVELRCDPISGHTALYWYRQSLGQGLEFLIYFQGNSAPDKSGLPSDRFSAERTGGSVSTLTIQRTQQEDSAVYLCASSFIGHRGPEKLFFGSGTQLSVL.

This clonotype has ten or more counts. The chain joins TRBV27 to TRBJ1-6; no clear D. This CDR3 comprises 15 residues. V shed 0 bases and J shed 10 bases, with 13 bases lying between them. CDR1 and CDR2 from the germline V gene are MNHEY and SMNVEV (reference sequence). This CDR3 reads CASSLSPKPRSPLHF. In DNA form, the CDR3 reads TGTGCCAGCAGTTTATCCCCCAAGCCTAGGTCACCCCTCCACTTT.

There are many counts of this clonotype. The V gene is TRBV20-1, the J gene TRBJ2-7; D call uncertain. This CDR3 region has 14 residues. Germline assignment: CDR1 DFQATT and CDR2 SNEGSKA (reference sequence). V was shortened by 1 base and J by 3 bases, with 13 bases between the two germline ends. The CDR3 loop is CSARAPLVGYEQYF. CDR3 sequence (DNA): TGCAGTGCTAGAGCCCCACTGGTTGGCTACGAGCAGTACTTC.

This clonotype was detected ten times or more. The chain carries TRBV5-1 and TRBJ2-7, with D perhaps matching TRBD2 (6 bases). This CDR3 spans 14 amino acids. V was trimmed by 4 bases and J by 4 bases, leaving 15 bases between them. Germline CDR1 reads SGHRS; CDR2 reads YFSETQ. As DNA, the CDR3 is TGCGCCAGCAGCCCGGGGGTTGGACTATACGAGCAGTACGTC. It specifies CASSPGVGLYEQYV.

This clonotype came up many times. J is TRBJ2-2 and V is TRBV7-3; 7 bases align to TRBD2. J lost 7 bases, V lost 1 base, and 3 bases had no gene match. Per germline, CDR1 SGHTA and CDR2 FQGTGA. This CDR3 contains 14 residues. CDR3 coding DNA: TGTGCCAGCAGCTTAAACGGCGGGAGCGGGGAGCTGTTTTTT. As protein: CASSLNGGSGELFF.

The table lists this clonotype with many counts. Here the CDR3 DNA reads TGTGCCAGCAGCTCCCAAGAGCAGGACATTTGGCATTTT. Translated, it gives CASSSQEQDIWHF. V and J are TRBV12-3 or TRBV12-4 and TRBJ1-5, with D perhaps matching TRBD1 (5 bases). The CDR3 spans 13 residues. V shed 6 bases and J shed 15 bases, with 21 bases lying between them.

This clonotype was detected a few times. The J gene is TRBJ1-1, the V gene TRBV6-6; D possibly corresponds to TRBD1 (5 bases). Germline V gene lookup returns CDR1 MNHNY and CDR2 SVGAGI (reference sequence). The CDR3 extends over 16 amino acids. Trimming pared 2 bases from V and 6 bases from J, leaving 19 bases between. The CDR3 sequence: CASSYPVQSGGSEAFF. The DNA for the CDR3 is TGTGCCAGCAGTTACCCAGTACAGTCGGGGGGGTCTGAAGCTTTCTTT.